The 14 T cell receptor beta chains given below trace back to one sample, sequenced in a study of lymphopenia after photon versus proton radiotherapy. Here immunoSEQ multiplex PCR was the method, and the copy in TCRdb shows in-frame clones only, minus some. Of tens of thousands of clones in the sample, around 89% were seen once. This specimen consisted of peripheral blood, obtained from a patient treated with proton-based radiotherapy. These receptors were taken from an elderly man with esophageal cancer.

The genes are TRBV7-9 and TRBJ2-5; D is ambiguous. Germline lookup yields CDR1 SEHNR and CDR2 FQNEAQ (reference sequence). V lost 0 bases and J 2 bases, leaving 7 bases between the germline ends. The CDR3 runs 14 residues. Here the CDR3 reads CASSLALEQETQYF. CDR3 nucleotide sequence: TGTGCCAGCAGCTTAGCGCTAGAACAAGAGACCCAGTACTTC. Using reference TRBV7-9 and TRBJ2-5 for the parts outside the CDR3, the full variable domain is DTGVSQNPRHKITKRGQNVTFRCDPISEHNRLYWYRQTLGQGPEFLTYFQNEAQLEKSRLLSDRFSAERPKGSFSTLEIQRTEQGDSAMYLCASSLALEQETQYFGPGTRLLVL.

The rearrangement links TRBV13 to TRBJ2-3; D is perhaps TRBD1 (5 bases). Germline lookup yields CDR1 PRHDT and CDR2 FYEKMQ (reference sequence). Trimming took 4 bases from V and 5 from J, leaving 13 bases between them. CDR3 length: 14 residues. The CDR3 region is CASSSTPRGDTQYF. The CDR3 nucleotides read TGTGCCAGCAGCTCGACTCCAAGGGGAGATACGCAGTATTTT.

The chain combines TRBV7-2 with TRBJ1-2, with D maybe TRBD1 (6 bases). Looked up from germline, CDR1 is SGHTA and CDR2 is FQGNSA. The CDR3 is 14 amino acids. Trimming stripped 1 base from V and 7 bases from J, with 13 bases between. The CDR3 protein is CASSLGRGNPGYTF. The CDR3 DNA reads TGTGCCAGCAGCTTAGGAAGGGGGAATCCTGGCTACACCTTC.

V and J are TRBV7-8 and TRBJ2-1; TRBD2 matches 9 bases. The CDR3 contains 14 residues. Germline V gene sequence: CDR1 SGHVS, CDR2 FQNEAQ. V lost 3 bases, J lost 7 bases, and 4 bases stayed unmatched. As DNA, the CDR3 is TGTGCCAGCAGCTTGTCTAGCGGGGCGAATGAGCAGTTCTTC. It encodes CASSLSSGANEQFF. The full variable domain, with the rest looked up from reference TRBV7-8 and TRBJ2-1, is GAGVSQSPRYKVAKRGQDVALRCDPISGHVSLFWYQQALGQGPEFLTYFQNEAQLDKSGLPSDRFFAERPEGSVSTLKIQRTQQEDSAVYLCASSLSSGANEQFFGPGTRLTVL.

This chain uses TRBV9 with TRBJ1-1, with D tentatively TRBD1 (6 bases). Germline CDR1 SGDLS, CDR2 YYNGEE. Trimming removed 0 bases from V and 5 bases from J, with 14 bases in between. The CDR3 contains 15 residues. CDR3 in DNA: TGTGCCAGCAGCGTAGGTGGGGGGGCTGAAACTGAAGCTTTCTTT. Protein: CASSVGGGAETEAFF.

The sample holds one count of this clone. The chain carries TRBV19 and TRBJ1-1; no definite D call. Germline CDR1 and CDR2: LNHDA and SQIVND (reference sequence). The V and J ends lost 1 base and 4 bases respectively, with 16 bases between them. This CDR3 is 16 amino acids long. In DNA form, the CDR3 reads TGTGCCAGTAGTATAGGGTCGGGAGGGAGCGGCACTGAAGCTTTCTTT. Translated, it gives CASSIGSGGSGTEAFF.

This chain joins TRBV7-9 and TRBJ2-1; D could derive from TRBD1 or TRBD2 (5 bases each). This CDR3 has 13 residues. Per the germline V gene, CDR1 is SEHNR and CDR2 is FQNEAQ (reference sequence). V was trimmed by 1 base and J by 6 bases, leaving 7 bases between them. CDR3 bases: TGTGCCAGCAGCTTAGATGGGGGCAATGAGCAGTTCTTC. As protein: CASSLDGGNEQFF. Filled out from reference TRBV7-9 and TRBJ2-1, the complete variable domain reads DTGVSQNPRHKITKRGQNVTFRCDPISEHNRLYWYRQTLGQGPEFLTYFQNEAQLEKSRLLSDRFSAERPKGSFSTLEIQRTEQGDSAMYLCASSLDGGNEQFFGPGTRLTVL.

The chain employs TRBV7-2 and TRBJ1-1; D is unresolved. Trimming took off 2 bases at V and 9 bases at J, with 1 base between the two ends. Germline V gene data show CDR1 as SGHTA and CDR2 as FQGNSA. The CDR3 loop spans 9 amino acids. The CDR3 protein is CASSLQAFF. The CDR3 DNA sequence: TGTGCCAGCAGCTTACAAGCTTTCTTT.

V is TRBV4-3 and J is TRBJ2-1, with D uncertain. V lost 0 bases to trimming and J lost 2 bases, with 5 bases between them. In germline, CDR1 is LGHNA, CDR2 YSLEER. The CDR3 length is 14 residues. The CDR3 protein is CASSQDRAYNEQFF. The CDR3 DNA sequence: TGCGCCAGCAGCCAAGATAGGGCCTACAATGAGCAGTTCTTC.

The chain combines TRBV9 with TRBJ2-7; D is uncertain. V lost 0 bases to trimming and J lost 2 bases, with 9 bases between them. The CDR3 runs to 14 residues. Looked up from germline, CDR1 is SGDLS and CDR2 is YYNGEE. In nucleotides, the CDR3 is TGTGCCAGCAGCGTAGATGAGAGAGCCTACGAGCAGTACTTC. Residues: CASSVDERAYEQYF.

This chain connects TRBV5-6 to TRBJ2-7, with unresolved D. The CDR3 contains 16 residues. CDR1 and CDR2 (germline): SGHDT, YYEEEE. Trimming took 3 bases from V and 1 from J, leaving 17 bases between them. Here the CDR3 reads CASSSGVRYISYEQYF. In nucleotides, the CDR3 is TGTGCCAGCAGCTCGGGCGTCAGGTACATATCCTACGAGCAGTACTTC.

This rearrangement joins TRBV5-1 to TRBJ2-5, with 8 bases fitting TRBD1. The CDR3 is made up of 14 amino acids. Germline-derived CDR1 and CDR2 are SGHRS and YFSETQ. The V and J ends lost 4 bases and 5 bases, in that order; junction bases with no gene match: 7. In DNA, the CDR3 is TGCGCCAGCAGCAGAGACAGGGGAGGTGAGACCCAGTACTTC. It encodes CASSRDRGGETQYF.

This clone has a single count. The genes are TRBV29-1 and TRBJ2-4; D may correspond to TRBD1 or TRBD2 (6 bases each). The CDR3 loop spans 15 amino acids. Per germline, CDR1 SQVTM and CDR2 ANQGSEA. V was cut by 1 base and J by 6 bases, with 16 bases left in between. The chain's CDR3 is CSVEGTGALGNIQYF. The CDR3 coding sequence is TGCAGCGTTGAAGGGACGGGGGCGCTTGGAAACATTCAGTACTTC.

This clone appeared once. The V call is TRBV11-2, the J call TRBJ2-2, with D possibly being TRBD1 or TRBD2 (5 bases each). This CDR3 region has 18 residues. V lost 5 bases and J 0 bases, leaving 19 bases between the germline ends. CDR1 and CDR2 (germline): SGHAT, FQNNGV. The CDR3 DNA reads as TGTGCCAGCAGCCTAGCACGGTACTCCAGGGCGAACACCGGGGAGCTGTTTTTT. Translation: CASSLARYSRANTGELFF.